This paragraph reports one TCR beta chain. TCRdb ran MiXCR on the RT-PCR reads and lists one entry per CDR3 protein. Of almost 700,000 distinct CDR3 sequences listed, about 14% were seen once; the top ten hold 3.6%. This CDR3 has 16 amino acids. Trimming removed 3 bases at V and 10 bases at J, with 19 bases between. Germline V gives CDR1 SGHAT, CDR2 FQNNGV. The sequencing sample was made of memory CD4+ T cells from blood. This sequence joins TRBV11-2 and TRBJ1-6; tentatively, D is TRBD1 (6 bases). The TCR originated in a female donor in good health, serving as a healthy control. The CDR3 DNA sequence: TGTGCCAGCAGCTTTGCGTTTACAGGGAGGAACTCACCCCTCCACTTT. Amino acid sequence: CASSFAFTGRNSPLHF. Based on the CDR3 plus reference TRBV11-2 and TRBJ1-6, the full variable domain is EAGVAQSPRYKIIEKRQSVAFWCNPISGHATLYWYQQILGQGPKLLIQFQNNGVVDDSQLPKDRFSAERLKGVDSTLKIQPAKLEDSAVYLCASSFAFTGRNSPLHFGNGTRLTVT.